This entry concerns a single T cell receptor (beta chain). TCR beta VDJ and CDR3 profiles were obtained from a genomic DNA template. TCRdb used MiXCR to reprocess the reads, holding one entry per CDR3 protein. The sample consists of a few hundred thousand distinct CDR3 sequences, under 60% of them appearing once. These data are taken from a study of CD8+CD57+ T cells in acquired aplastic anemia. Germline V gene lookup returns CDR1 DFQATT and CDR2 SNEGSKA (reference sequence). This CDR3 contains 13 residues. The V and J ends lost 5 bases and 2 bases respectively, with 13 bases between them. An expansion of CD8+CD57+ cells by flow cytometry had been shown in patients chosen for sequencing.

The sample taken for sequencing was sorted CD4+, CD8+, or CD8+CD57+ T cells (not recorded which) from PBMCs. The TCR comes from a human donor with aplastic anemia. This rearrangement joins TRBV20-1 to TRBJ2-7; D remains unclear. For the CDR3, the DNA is TGCAGTGCTCTTGACAAGCAGCCCTACGAGCAGTACTTC. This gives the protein CSALDKQPYEQYF.